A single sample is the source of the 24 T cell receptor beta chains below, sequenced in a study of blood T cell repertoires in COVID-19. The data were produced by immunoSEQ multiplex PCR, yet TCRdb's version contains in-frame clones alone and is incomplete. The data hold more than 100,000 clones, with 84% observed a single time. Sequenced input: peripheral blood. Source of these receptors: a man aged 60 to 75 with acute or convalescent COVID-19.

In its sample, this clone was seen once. This CDR3 reads CASSPGDSTDTQYF. CDR3 in DNA: TGTGCCAGCAGCCCGGGGGACAGCACAGATACGCAGTATTTT. The chain joins TRBV7-3 to TRBJ2-3; D is possibly TRBD2 (6 bases). The ends were cut back, 5 bases at V and 0 bases at J, with 9 bases in the middle. Germline lookup yields CDR1 SGHTA and CDR2 FQGTGA. The CDR3 is 14 amino acids.

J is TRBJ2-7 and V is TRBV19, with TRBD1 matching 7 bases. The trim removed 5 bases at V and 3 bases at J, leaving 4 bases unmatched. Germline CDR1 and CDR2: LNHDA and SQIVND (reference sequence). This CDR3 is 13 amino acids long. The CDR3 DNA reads TGTGCCAGTAGTGGGACAGTAGACTACGAGCAGTACTTC. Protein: CASSGTVDYEQYF.

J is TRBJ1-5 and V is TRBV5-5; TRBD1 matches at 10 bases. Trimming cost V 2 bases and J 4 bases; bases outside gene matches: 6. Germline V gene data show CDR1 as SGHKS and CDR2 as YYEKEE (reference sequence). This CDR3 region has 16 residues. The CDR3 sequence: CASSFIPGQGNQPQHF. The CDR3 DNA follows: TGTGCCAGCAGCTTCATACCGGGACAGGGGAATCAGCCCCAGCATTTT.

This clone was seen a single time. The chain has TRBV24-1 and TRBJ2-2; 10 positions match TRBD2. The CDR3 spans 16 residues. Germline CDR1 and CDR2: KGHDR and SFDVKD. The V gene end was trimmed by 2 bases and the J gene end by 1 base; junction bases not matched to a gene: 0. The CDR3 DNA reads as TGTGCCACCAGTGATTGGACTAGCGGGAACACCGGGGAGCTGTTTTTT. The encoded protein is CATSDWTSGNTGELFF.

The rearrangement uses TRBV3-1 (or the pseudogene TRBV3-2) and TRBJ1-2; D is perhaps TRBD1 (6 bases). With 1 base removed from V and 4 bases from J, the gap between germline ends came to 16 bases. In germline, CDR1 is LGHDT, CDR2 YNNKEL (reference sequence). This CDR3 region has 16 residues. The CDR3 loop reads CASSQGRPGDAYGYTF. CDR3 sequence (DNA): TGTGCCAGCAGCCAAGGTCGTCCAGGGGATGCCTATGGCTACACCTTC.

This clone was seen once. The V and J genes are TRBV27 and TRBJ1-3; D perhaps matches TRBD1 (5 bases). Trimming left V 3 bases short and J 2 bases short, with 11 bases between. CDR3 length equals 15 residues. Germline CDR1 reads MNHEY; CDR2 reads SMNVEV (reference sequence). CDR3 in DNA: TGTGCCAGCAGTTTCGCTGGGGGGACTGGAAACACCATATATTTT. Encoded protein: CASSFAGGTGNTIYF.

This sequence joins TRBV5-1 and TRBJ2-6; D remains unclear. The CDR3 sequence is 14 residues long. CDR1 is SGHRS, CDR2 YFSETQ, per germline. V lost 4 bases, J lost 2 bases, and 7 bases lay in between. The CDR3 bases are TGCGCCAGCAGCAGCGTACCTGGGGCCAACGTCCTGACTTTC. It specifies CASSSVPGANVLTF.

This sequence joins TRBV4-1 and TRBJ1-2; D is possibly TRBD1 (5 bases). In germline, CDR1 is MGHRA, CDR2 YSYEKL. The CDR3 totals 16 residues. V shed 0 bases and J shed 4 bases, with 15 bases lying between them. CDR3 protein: CASSQDSQGWSYGYTF. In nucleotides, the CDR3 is TGCGCCAGCAGCCAAGACTCCCAGGGCTGGAGCTATGGCTACACCTTC.

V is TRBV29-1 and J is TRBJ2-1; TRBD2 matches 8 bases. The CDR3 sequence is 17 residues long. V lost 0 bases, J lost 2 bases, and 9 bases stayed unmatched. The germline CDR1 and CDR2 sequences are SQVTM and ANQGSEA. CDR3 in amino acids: CSVEEGSGKSAYNEQFF. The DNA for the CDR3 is TGCAGCGTTGAAGAGGGTAGCGGGAAGTCGGCCTACAATGAGCAGTTCTTC.

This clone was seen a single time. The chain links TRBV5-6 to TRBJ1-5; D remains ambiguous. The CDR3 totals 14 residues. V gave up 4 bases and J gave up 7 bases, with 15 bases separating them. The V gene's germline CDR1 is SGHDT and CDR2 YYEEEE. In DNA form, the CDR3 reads TGTGCCAGCAGCCCAGAACCGGGAGGGCAGCCCCAGCATTTT. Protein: CASSPEPGGQPQHF.

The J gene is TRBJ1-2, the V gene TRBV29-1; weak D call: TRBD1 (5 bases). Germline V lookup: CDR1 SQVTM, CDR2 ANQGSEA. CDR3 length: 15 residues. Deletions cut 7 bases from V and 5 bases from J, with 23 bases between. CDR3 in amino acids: CSAPGLSPYGYGYTF. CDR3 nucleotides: TGCAGCGCCCCGGGACTGTCACCCTATGGTTATGGCTACACCTTC.

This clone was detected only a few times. The CDR3 here is CASSSMGQGVDEQYF. In DNA form, the CDR3 reads TGCGCCAGCAGCTCTATGGGACAGGGAGTGGATGAGCAGTACTTC. This rearrangement joins TRBV5-1 to TRBJ2-7; 9 bases match TRBD1. Per the germline V gene, CDR1 is SGHRS and CDR2 is YFSETQ. The CDR3 has 15 residues. The V and J ends lost 3 bases and 7 bases, in that order; junction bases with no gene match: 11.

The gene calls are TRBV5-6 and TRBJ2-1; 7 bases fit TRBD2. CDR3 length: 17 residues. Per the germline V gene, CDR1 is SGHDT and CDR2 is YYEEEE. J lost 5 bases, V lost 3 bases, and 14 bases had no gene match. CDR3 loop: CASSSTISGRTDNEQFF. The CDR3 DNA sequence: TGTGCCAGCAGCTCGACTATTTCCGGGAGGACTGACAATGAGCAGTTCTTC.

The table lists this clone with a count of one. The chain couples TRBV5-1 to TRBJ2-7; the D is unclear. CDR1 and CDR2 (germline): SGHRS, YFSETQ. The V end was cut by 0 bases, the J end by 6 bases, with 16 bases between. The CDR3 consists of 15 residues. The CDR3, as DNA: TGCGCCAGCAGCTTGGGGGCCAGCTCGCAAATCGAGCAGTACTTC. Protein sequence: CASSLGASSQIEQYF. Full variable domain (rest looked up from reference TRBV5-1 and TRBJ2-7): KAGVTQTPRYLIKTRGQQVTLSCSPISGHRSVSWYQQTPGQGLQFLFEYFSETQRNKGNFPGRFSGRQFSNSRSEMNVSTLELGDSALYLCASSLGASSQIEQYFGPGTRLTVT.

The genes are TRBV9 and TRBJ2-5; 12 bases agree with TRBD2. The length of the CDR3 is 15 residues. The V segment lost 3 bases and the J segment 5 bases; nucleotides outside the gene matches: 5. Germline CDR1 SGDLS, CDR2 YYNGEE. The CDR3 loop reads CASSASGGVRETQYF. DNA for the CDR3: TGTGCCAGCAGCGCTAGCGGGGGGGTCAGGGAGACCCAGTACTTC.

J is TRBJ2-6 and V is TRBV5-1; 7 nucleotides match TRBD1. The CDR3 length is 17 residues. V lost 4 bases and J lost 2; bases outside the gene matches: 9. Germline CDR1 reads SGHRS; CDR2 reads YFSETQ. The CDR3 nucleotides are TGCGCCAGCAGCCAACAGACAGGGAACCCTGGGGCCAACGTCCTGACTTTC. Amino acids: CASSQQTGNPGANVLTF.

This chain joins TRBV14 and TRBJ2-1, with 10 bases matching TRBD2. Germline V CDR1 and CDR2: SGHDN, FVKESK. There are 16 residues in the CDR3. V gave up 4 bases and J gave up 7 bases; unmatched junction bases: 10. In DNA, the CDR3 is TGTGCCAGCAGCCCGTGGGGTAGCGGGAGGTATAATGAGCAGTTCTTC. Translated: CASSPWGSGRYNEQFF.

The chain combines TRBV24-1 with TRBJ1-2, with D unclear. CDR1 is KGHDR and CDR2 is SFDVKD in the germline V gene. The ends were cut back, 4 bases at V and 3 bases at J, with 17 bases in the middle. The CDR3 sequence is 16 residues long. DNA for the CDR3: TGTGCCACCAGTGACCCGGAGGGAGGGATGGACTATGGCTACACCTTC. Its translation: CATSDPEGGMDYGYTF.

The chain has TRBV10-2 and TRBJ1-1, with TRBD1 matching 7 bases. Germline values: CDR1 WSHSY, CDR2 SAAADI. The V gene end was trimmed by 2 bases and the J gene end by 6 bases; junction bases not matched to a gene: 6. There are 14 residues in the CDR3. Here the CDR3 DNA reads TGCGCCAGCAGTGAGCGGGGGACAGTGGCTGAAGCTTTCTTT. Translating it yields CASSERGTVAEAFF.

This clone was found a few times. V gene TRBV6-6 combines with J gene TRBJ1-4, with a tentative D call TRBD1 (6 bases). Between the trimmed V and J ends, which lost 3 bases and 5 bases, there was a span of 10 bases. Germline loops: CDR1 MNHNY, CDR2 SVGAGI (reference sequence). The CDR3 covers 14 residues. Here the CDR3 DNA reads TGTGCCAGCAGTTATAGGACAGAGAATGAAAAACTGTTTTTT. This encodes CASSYRTENEKLFF.

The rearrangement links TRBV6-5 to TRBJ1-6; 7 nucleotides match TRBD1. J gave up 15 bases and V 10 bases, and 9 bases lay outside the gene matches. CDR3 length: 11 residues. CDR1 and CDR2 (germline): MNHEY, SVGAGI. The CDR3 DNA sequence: TGTGCCACCATGGGGACAGCCCTCCTCCACTTT. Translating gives CATMGTALLHF.

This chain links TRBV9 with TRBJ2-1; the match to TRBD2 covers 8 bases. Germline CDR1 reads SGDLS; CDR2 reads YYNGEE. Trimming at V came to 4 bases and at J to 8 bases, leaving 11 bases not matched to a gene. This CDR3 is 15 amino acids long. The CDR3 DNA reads TGTGCCAGCAGCTATAGAGCGGGAGTCGGGGATGAGCAGTTCTTC. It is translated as CASSYRAGVGDEQFF. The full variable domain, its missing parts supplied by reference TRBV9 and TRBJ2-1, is DSGVTQTPKHLITATGQRVTLRCSPRSGDLSVYWYQQSLDQGLQFLIQYYNGEERAKGNILERFSAQQFPDLHSELNLSSLELGDSALYFCASSYRAGVGDEQFFGPGTRLTVL.

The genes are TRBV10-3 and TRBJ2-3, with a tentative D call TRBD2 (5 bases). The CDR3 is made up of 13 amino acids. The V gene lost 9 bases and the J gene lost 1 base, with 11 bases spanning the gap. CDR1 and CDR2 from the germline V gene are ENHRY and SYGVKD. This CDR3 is CAMARGGTDTQYF. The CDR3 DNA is TGTGCCATGGCCCGGGGTGGCACAGATACGCAGTATTTT.

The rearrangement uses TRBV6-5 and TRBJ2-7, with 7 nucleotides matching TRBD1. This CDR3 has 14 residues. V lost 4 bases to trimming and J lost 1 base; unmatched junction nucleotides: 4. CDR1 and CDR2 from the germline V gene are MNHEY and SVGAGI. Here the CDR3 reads CASSLQGISYEQYF. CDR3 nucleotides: TGTGCCAGCAGTTTACAGGGGATTTCCTACGAGCAGTACTTC.